A single sample gave rise to the 21 T cell receptor beta chains below, sequenced in a study of tumor-infiltrating lymphocytes in primary liver carcinoma. It was from about 19-30 mg of unsorted bulk tissue that RNA and DNA were co-extracted. Constant-region priming of roughly 490 ng total RNA yielded TCR beta cDNA. Libraries covering TCR beta were generated through three nested multiplex PCR rounds (using a slightly modified ARM-PCR). Investigators reported that the first two PCR rounds, at 10 to 11 cycles each, used TRBV1-TRBV30 forward primers with a C-beta reverse primer. TCRdb used MiXCR to reprocess the multiplex PCR reads, holding one entry per CDR3 protein. The sample has under 90,000 distinct CDR3 sequences, 72% seen once. Material: liver tumor tissue from sampling region 1. Documented subset: tumor region T1, superior pole. All receptors come from a man between 35 and 55 years old with primary liver carcinoma and hepatitis B virus infection.

Written as DNA, the CDR3 is TGCAATGTTTTCGGACAGGCCGCCTACGAGCAGTACTTC. The encoded protein is CNVFGQAAYEQYF. The chain employs TRBV29-1 and TRBJ2-7; 7 bases match TRBD1. CDR3 length: 13 amino acids. The germline V gene has CDR1 SQVTM and CDR2 ANQGSEA.

As to this clonotype: One end of the junction is discordant with germline, which a read error may explain. This chain connects TRBV2 to TRBJ2-1, with a possible D match to TRBD1 (5 bases). CDR1 is SNHLY, CDR2 FYNNEI, per germline. This CDR3 is 15 amino acids long. The CDR3 sequence: CVSSGRWAPGNEQFF. CDR3 coding DNA: TGTGTCAGCAGTGGACGGTGGGCCCCAGGGAATGAGCAGTTCTTC. Supplemented by reference TRBV2 and TRBJ2-1, the full variable domain reads EPEVTQTPSHQVTQMGQEVILRCVPISNHLYFYWYRQILGQKVEFLVSFYNNEISEKSEIFDDQFSVERPDGSNFTLKIRSTKLEDSAMYFCVSSGRWAPGNEQFFGPGTRLTVL.

This clonotype was seen at least ten times. The chain has TRBV28 and TRBJ2-2; weak D call: TRBD1 (5 bases). V dropped 5 bases and J dropped 0 bases, with 16 bases sitting between them. Germline lookup yields CDR1 MDHEN and CDR2 SYDVKM. CDR3 length: 17 residues. The DNA of the CDR3 is TGTGCCAGCAGTACCTGGGGCCACTCGGCGAACACCGGGGAGCTGTTTTTT. This sequence encodes CASSTWGHSANTGELFF. Supplemented by reference TRBV28 and TRBJ2-2, the full variable domain reads DVKVTQSSRYLVKRTGEKVFLECVQDMDHENMFWYRQDPGLGLRLIYFSYDVKMKEKGDIPEGYSVSREKKERFSLILESASTNQTSMYLCASSTWGHSANTGELFFGEGSRLTVL.

This clonotype was seen just once. One end of the junction does not line up with germline, which may come from a read error. The V and J genes are TRBV29-1 and TRBJ2-3; a weak D match, TRBD2 (6 bases). The germline gives CDR1 SQVTM, CDR2 ANQGSEA. The CDR3 has 14 residues. CDR3 in amino acids: CSVVQVTSTDMQYF. The CDR3 DNA reads as TGCAGCGTTGTTCAGGTCACTAGCACAGATATGCAGTATTTT.

This clonotype showed up many times. The genes are TRBV5-1 and TRBJ2-2; D may be TRBD1 (7 bases). Germline-derived CDR1 and CDR2 are SGHRS and YFSETQ. The V end was cut by 4 bases, the J end by 6 bases, with 19 bases between. The CDR3 loop spans 16 amino acids. The CDR3 region has the DNA TGCGCCAGCAGCCTCCAGGGGGGAAACCCCCCCGGGGAGCTGTTTTTT. It is translated as CASSLQGGNPPGELFF.

Note on this clonotype: At one end the junction does not follow the germline gene, possibly because of a read error. The rearrangement links TRBV5-1 to TRBJ2-5; 8 positions match TRBD1. This CDR3 region has 15 residues. Germline V gene lookup returns CDR1 SGHRS and CDR2 YFSETQ. The CDR3 protein is CASRGDRGSGETHYF. CDR3 bases: TGCGCCAGCAGGGGTGACAGGGGATCGGGGGAGACCCACTACTTC.

This clonotype was observed many times. V and J are TRBV28 and TRBJ2-3; D is unclear. Germline V gene data show CDR1 as MDHEN and CDR2 as SYDVKM. This CDR3 contains 16 residues. The germline V and J ends were trimmed by 2 bases and 5 bases, with 17 bases remaining between them. The CDR3 is CASSLAPFSQRDTQYF. The CDR3 nucleotides are TGTGCCAGCAGTTTAGCCCCGTTTTCTCAGCGAGATACGCAGTATTTT.

This clonotype was observed a handful of times. A much larger clonotype is one base distant, so this may be a read error. This CDR3 is CASLPPGQAARGTSADTQYF. In nucleotides, the CDR3 is TGTGCCAGCCTTCCACCGGGACAGGCTGCCAGGGGAACTAGCGCAGATACGCAGTATTTT. This chain uses TRBV28 with TRBJ2-3; D is possibly TRBD1 (8 bases). Looked up from germline, CDR1 is MDHEN and CDR2 is SYDVKM. V lost 8 bases and J lost 4, with 34 bases in between. This CDR3 contains 20 residues.

This chain joins TRBV4-1 and TRBJ1-5; D remains ambiguous. The CDR3 has 15 residues. V lost 2 bases to trimming and J lost 4 bases, with 12 bases between them. CDR1 is MGHRA, CDR2 YSYEKL, per germline. CDR3 bases: TGCGCCAGCAGCCAAACACACGTGGGAAATCAGCCCCAGCATTTT. It encodes CASSQTHVGNQPQHF.

This clonotype was counted at least ten times. V gene TRBV29-1 combines with J gene TRBJ2-1; D call uncertain. There are 10 residues in the CDR3. CDR1 SQVTM and CDR2 ANQGSEA come from the germline V gene. V was trimmed by 7 bases and J by 2 bases, leaving 3 bases between them. The CDR3 DNA is TGCAGCGCCACCTACAATGAGCAGTTCTTC. It codes for CSATYNEQFF.

This clonotype was counted ten times or more. V and J are TRBV5-4 and TRBJ2-2; TRBD1 is a possible D gene (5 bases). The CDR3 has 15 residues. V lost 5 bases to trimming and J lost 1 base, with 12 bases between them. Germline CDR1 SGHNT, CDR2 YYREEE (reference sequence). The CDR3 bases are TGTGCCAGCAGTGTAAAGCAGGGGAACACCGGGGAGCTGTTTTTT. This sequence encodes CASSVKQGNTGELFF.

This clonotype was found once. This chain joins TRBV7-9 and TRBJ2-3; D gene unclear. V was clipped by 8 bases and J by 5 bases, with 8 bases between them. Germline V lookup: CDR1 SEHNR, CDR2 FQNEAQ (reference sequence). CDR3 length: 11 amino acids. Here the CDR3 reads CASGPQDTQYF. CDR3 DNA: TGTGCCAGCGGCCCACAAGATACGCAGTATTTT.

As to this clonotype: Sequence at one end of the junction differs from germline and may be a read error. The gene calls are TRBV6-5 and TRBJ2-7; D is perhaps TRBD2 (5 bases). The CDR3 has 14 residues. Germline V gene data show CDR1 as MNHEY and CDR2 as SVGAGI. The CDR3 spells CASSYGLGDYGQYF. As DNA, the CDR3 is TGTGCCAGCAGTTACGGTCTGGGCGACTACGGGCAGTACTTC.

This clonotype has a handful of counts. A much larger clone lies a single base off, so this may be a read error. This chain links TRBV5-1 with TRBJ2-1; D unresolved. Germline lookup yields CDR1 SGHRS and CDR2 YFSETQ. Between the trimmed V and J ends, which lost 0 bases and 4 bases, there was a span of 5 bases. This CDR3 has 13 residues. The chain's CDR3 is CASSLGYYNEQFF. CDR3 DNA sequence: TGCGCCAGCAGCTTGGGGTATTACAATGAGCAGTTCTTC.

This chain connects TRBV12-3 or TRBV12-4 to TRBJ2-1; 9 positions match TRBD2. J lost 7 bases, V lost 6 bases, and 10 bases had no gene match. The CDR3 covers 15 residues. The CDR3 bases are TGTGCCAGCAGGCCTCGAGGGACTAGCCGGAATGAGCAGTTCTTC. Protein: CASRPRGTSRNEQFF.

This chain connects TRBV7-9 to TRBJ1-4; D remains ambiguous. V lost 1 base, J lost 3 bases, and 6 bases lay in between. The CDR3 contains 14 residues. The germline V gene encodes CDR1 SEHNR and CDR2 FQNEAQ (reference sequence). The CDR3 loop is CASSLGRANEKLFF. CDR3 coding DNA: TGTGCCAGCAGCTTAGGGAGGGCTAATGAAAAACTGTTTTTT.

Details on this clonotype: Mismatch with germline at one junction end may stem from a read error. The chain joins TRBV29-1 to TRBJ2-2; D possibly corresponds to TRBD2 (5 bases). The CDR3 has 11 residues. Looked up from germline, CDR1 is SQVTM and CDR2 is ANQGSEA. CDR3 bases: TGCAGTGTTGAGAACACCGGGGAGATGTTTTTT. This gives the protein CSVENTGEMFF.

With respect to this clonotype: Mismatch with germline at one junction end may stem from a read error. This rearrangement joins TRBV7-9 to TRBJ2-5, with TRBD1 matching over 9 bases. This CDR3 spans 15 amino acids. The V gene's germline CDR1 is SEHNR and CDR2 FQNEAQ (reference sequence). The CDR3 DNA follows: TGTGCTAGCAGCACCGGGACAGGGAGGTTGGAGACCCAGTACTTC. Protein product: CASSTGTGRLETQYF.

On this clonotype: The junction does not match germline at one end; this may be a read error. The chain couples TRBV28 to TRBJ2-6; D is possibly TRBD1 (6 bases). This CDR3 is 16 amino acids long. The germline CDR1 and CDR2 sequences are MDHEN and SYDVKM. The CDR3 reads CASAQQGFSGANVLTF. The CDR3 bases are TGTGCCAGCGCCCAACAGGGTTTCTCTGGGGCCAACGTCCTCACTTTC.

This clonotype was seen many times. This chain uses TRBV12-3 or TRBV12-4 with TRBJ2-1, with 7 bases fitting TRBD1. This CDR3 spans 13 amino acids. V shed 6 bases, J shed 8 bases, and the junction held 7 bases outside the gene matches. This chain's CDR3 is CASSTGEIHEQFF. The CDR3 nucleotides read TGTGCCAGCAGCACAGGGGAAATCCATGAGCAGTTCTTC.

V gene TRBV11-2 combines with J gene TRBJ2-3; tentatively, D is TRBD1 or TRBD2 (5 bases each). Per germline, CDR1 SGHAT and CDR2 FQNNGV. V lost 11 bases to trimming and J lost 2 bases, with 23 bases between them. This CDR3 is 16 amino acids long. Written as DNA, the CDR3 is TGTGCCGGCTGCCCGCCGGGGAGCAGGGACACAGATACGCAGTATTTT. Translating it yields CAGCPPGSRDTDTQYF.